One and the same sample provided the 10 T cell receptor beta chains below, sequenced in a study of cytotoxic CD8 clonotypes in ibrutinib-treated CLL. The assay was immunoSEQ multiplex PCR, and TCRdb's table has in-frame clones only and misses some. In the table there are fewer than 35,000 clones, roughly 85% of which are singletons. The material sequenced was PBMCs, taken after 24 months of ibrutinib treatment. The receptors were sampled from a human donor with chronic lymphocytic leukemia.

The V and J genes are TRBV28 and TRBJ2-1, with TRBD1 matching over 11 bases. This CDR3 has 15 residues. Germline V gene sequence: CDR1 MDHEN, CDR2 SYDVKM. V was clipped by 4 bases and J by 5 bases; unmatched bases: 4. The CDR3: CASSSGQGENNEQFF. In nucleotides, the CDR3 is TGTGCCAGCAGTTCGGGACAGGGGGAAAACAATGAGCAGTTCTTC.

This chain links TRBV5-8 with TRBJ1-5; TRBD1 aligns across 8 bases. The length of the CDR3 is 15 residues. Germline loops: CDR1 SGHTS, CDR2 YDEGEE. The J segment lost 6 bases and the V segment lost 2 bases, leaving 7 bases of the junction unmatched. Here the CDR3 reads CASSFRTGSVQPQHF. DNA for the CDR3: TGTGCCAGCAGCTTTCGGACAGGGTCGGTTCAGCCCCAGCATTTT.

This chain uses TRBV28 with TRBJ2-7; no reliable D call. The CDR3 spans 12 residues. Germline V gives CDR1 MDHEN, CDR2 SYDVKM. V shed 2 bases and J shed 4 bases, with 6 bases lying between them. DNA for the CDR3: TGTGCCAGCAGTTTAGGGGAATACGAGCAGTACTTC. As protein: CASSLGEYEQYF.

The chain couples TRBV19 to TRBJ1-5; 9 bases line up with TRBD1. The CDR3 length is 16 residues. Germline values: CDR1 LNHDA, CDR2 SQIVND (reference sequence). The J segment lost 0 bases and the V segment lost 5 bases, leaving 5 bases of the junction unmatched. For the CDR3, the DNA is TGTGCCAGTAGTTCGGACAGGGGTTATAGCAATCAGCCCCAGCATTTT. Amino acids: CASSSDRGYSNQPQHF.

J is TRBJ1-1 and V is TRBV30, with D maybe TRBD1 (5 bases). CDR1 GTSNPN and CDR2 SVGIG come from the germline V gene (reference sequence). Trimming left V 2 bases short and J 7 bases short, with 26 bases between. The CDR3 length is 17 residues. CDR3 DNA: TGTGCCTGGAGTTCCCATCTTGTACGGGCAGGGAGAAGTGAAGCTTTCTTT. This sequence encodes CAWSSHLVRAGRSEAFF.

This chain connects TRBV5-6 to TRBJ2-5; 14 bases match TRBD2. With 0 bases clipped from V and 4 bases from J, the junction kept 2 bases outside the gene matches. This CDR3 region has 16 residues. Germline V gives CDR1 SGHDT, CDR2 YYEEEE. In DNA, the CDR3 is TGTGCCAGCAGCTTGGGACTAGCGGGGGGGGCAGAGACCCAGTACTTC. It encodes CASSLGLAGGAETQYF.

This clone was observed a handful of times. The J gene is TRBJ2-7, the V gene TRBV11-2; TRBD1 is a possible D gene (5 bases). Per the germline V gene, CDR1 is SGHAT and CDR2 is FQNNGV. This CDR3 contains 16 residues. Between the trimmed V and J ends, which lost 2 bases and 6 bases, there was a span of 20 bases. The CDR3 reads CASSLSPGSGLLEQYF. CDR3 nucleotides: TGTGCCAGCAGCTTATCCCCAGGGTCTGGGCTACTCGAGCAGTACTTC.

The CDR3 is CASSQDSGNTIYF. CDR3 coding DNA: TGTGCCAGCAGCCAGGACTCTGGAAACACCATATATTTT. This chain uses TRBV7-3 with TRBJ1-3; D is undetermined. Germline V lookup: CDR1 SGHTA, CDR2 FQGTGA. This CDR3 comprises 13 residues. V lost 5 bases to trimming and J lost 0 bases, with 5 bases between them.

The chain uses TRBV6-5 and TRBJ2-7; TRBD1 agrees at 11 bases. V lost 6 bases and J lost 4; bases outside the gene matches: 5. Germline V gene data show CDR1 as MNHEY and CDR2 as SVGAGI. The CDR3 consists of 14 residues. The CDR3 region is CASRPGQGAYEQYF. The DNA for the CDR3 is TGTGCCAGCAGACCCGGACAGGGGGCATACGAGCAGTACTTC.

The chain combines TRBV6-5 with TRBJ1-5; D call uncertain. Germline CDR1 MNHEY, CDR2 SVGAGI. Trimming left V 6 bases short and J 5 bases short, with 11 bases between. The CDR3 totals 13 residues. Written as DNA, the CDR3 is TGTGCCAGCAGCTCGGTCCACGATCAGCCCCAGCATTTT. It encodes CASSSVHDQPQHF.